This TCR beta chain was found in a study of blood T cell repertoires in COVID-19. About the study: Samples came from the United States, Italy and Spain, spanning acute and convalescent COVID-19. Sample material is recorded as cDNA or gDNA derived from T cells, B-cell-depleted T cells, or PBMCs.

As originally analysed: Nucleated cell number was recorded as an estimate derived from reference gene primer amplification. Repertoires were generated with immunoSEQ multiplex PCR, while TCRdb's copy carries only in-frame clones and drops some. That table supplies the V and J calls and clone size; D and trimming were determined from the DNA. The sample consists of approximately 170,000 clones, 80% to 90% of them appearing once. Germline CDR1 and CDR2: MDHEN and SYDVKM. This CDR3 has 12 residues. The V and J ends lost 6 bases and 7 bases respectively, with 10 bases between them. The chain has TRBV28 and TRBJ1-3; D not certain. This sequence originates from a man in his fifties or sixties with active or convalescent COVID-19. Sequencing was done on a sample of peripheral blood. DNA for the CDR3: TGTGCCAGCAGCTGGTCCGAGAACACCATATATTTT. This encodes CASSWSENTIYF.